The TCR beta chain under discussion was sequenced for a study of T-cell reconstitution after alpha-beta-depleted transplantation in children. Overall study findings and caveats: Reported findings indicate that, about two months after transplant, alpha-beta T cells came from several hundred expanded clones, which were derived from non-depleted graft cells. The origin of high day-60 TCRbeta diversity in some patients lay in surviving recipient T cells and thymic progenitors. One year after transplant, T-cell counts and diversity came mostly from newly produced T cells.

The authors prepared the TCRbeta library with unique molecular identifiers. TCRdb reprocessed the PCR reads via MiXCR and lists one record per CDR3 protein. Of about 200,000 distinct CDR3 sequences in the sample, around 5.9% were seen once. The CDR3 spans 14 residues. Germline-derived CDR1 and CDR2 are SGHRS and YFSETQ. The trim removed 4 bases at V and 0 bases at J, leaving 2 bases unmatched. At least ten counts were recorded for this clonotype. Its antigen is unidentified. This material consisted of PBMCs, taken before TCRalphabeta/CD19-depleted stem cell transplant. The chain is built from TRBV5-1 and TRBJ2-3; 7 bases line up with TRBD1. The receptor's source is a girl younger than two with combined immunodeficiency, due to receive a stem cell transplant. CDR3 sequence reads: CASSTGQSTDTQYF. CDR3 bases: TGCGCCAGCAGCACGGGACAGAGCACAGATACGCAGTATTTT.